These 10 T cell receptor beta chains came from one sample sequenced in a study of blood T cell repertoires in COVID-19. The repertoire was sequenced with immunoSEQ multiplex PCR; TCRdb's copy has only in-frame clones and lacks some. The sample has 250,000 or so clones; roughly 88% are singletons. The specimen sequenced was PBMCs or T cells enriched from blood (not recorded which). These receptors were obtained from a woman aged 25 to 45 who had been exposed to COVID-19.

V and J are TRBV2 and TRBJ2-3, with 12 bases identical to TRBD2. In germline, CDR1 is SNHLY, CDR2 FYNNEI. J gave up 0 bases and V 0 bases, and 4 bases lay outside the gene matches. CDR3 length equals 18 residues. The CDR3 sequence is CASSEALLAGGSTDTQYF. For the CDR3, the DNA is TGTGCCAGCAGTGAAGCATTACTAGCGGGAGGAAGCACAGATACGCAGTATTTT.

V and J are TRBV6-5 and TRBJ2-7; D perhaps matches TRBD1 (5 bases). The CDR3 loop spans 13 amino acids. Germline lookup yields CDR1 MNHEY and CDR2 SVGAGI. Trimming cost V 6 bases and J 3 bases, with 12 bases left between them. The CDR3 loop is CASSKAQGYEQYF. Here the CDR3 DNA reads TGTGCCAGCAGCAAAGCCCAGGGCTACGAGCAGTACTTC.

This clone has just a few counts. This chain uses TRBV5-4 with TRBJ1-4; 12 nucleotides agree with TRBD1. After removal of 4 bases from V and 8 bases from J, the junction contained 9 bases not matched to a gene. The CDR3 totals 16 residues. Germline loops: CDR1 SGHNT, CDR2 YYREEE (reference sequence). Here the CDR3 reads CASSEGQGASIEKLFF. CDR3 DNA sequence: TGTGCCAGCAGCGAGGGACAGGGGGCAAGTATCGAAAAACTGTTTTTT.

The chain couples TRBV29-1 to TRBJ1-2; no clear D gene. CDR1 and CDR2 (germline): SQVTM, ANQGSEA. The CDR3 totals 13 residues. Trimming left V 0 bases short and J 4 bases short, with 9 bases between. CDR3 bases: TGCAGCGTTGAAGACGCAGGTGTCTATGGCTACACCTTC. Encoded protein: CSVEDAGVYGYTF.

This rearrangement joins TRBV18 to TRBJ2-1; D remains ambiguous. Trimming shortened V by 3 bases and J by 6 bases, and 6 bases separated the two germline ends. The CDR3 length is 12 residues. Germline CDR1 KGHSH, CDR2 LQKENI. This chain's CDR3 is CASSPIGNEQFF. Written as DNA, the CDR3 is TGTGCCAGCTCACCCATCGGCAATGAGCAGTTCTTC.

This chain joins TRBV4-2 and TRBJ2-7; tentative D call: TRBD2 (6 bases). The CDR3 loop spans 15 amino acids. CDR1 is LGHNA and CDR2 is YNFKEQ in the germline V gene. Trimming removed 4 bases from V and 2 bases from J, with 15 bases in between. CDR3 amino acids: CASSPDSAGPYEQYF. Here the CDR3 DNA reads TGTGCCAGCAGCCCAGACTCGGCGGGACCCTACGAGCAGTACTTC.

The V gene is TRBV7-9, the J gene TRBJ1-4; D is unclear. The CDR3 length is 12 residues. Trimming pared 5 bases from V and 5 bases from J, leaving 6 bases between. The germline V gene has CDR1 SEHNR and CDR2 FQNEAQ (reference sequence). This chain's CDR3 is CASSRPNEKLFF. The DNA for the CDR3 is TGTGCCAGCAGCCGTCCGAATGAAAAACTGTTTTTT.

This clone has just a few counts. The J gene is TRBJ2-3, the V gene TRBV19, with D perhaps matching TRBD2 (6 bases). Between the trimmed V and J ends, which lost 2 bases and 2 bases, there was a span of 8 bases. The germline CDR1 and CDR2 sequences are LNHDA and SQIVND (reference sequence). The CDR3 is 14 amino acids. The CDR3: CASSIRDFTDTQYF. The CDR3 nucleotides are TGTGCCAGTAGTATAAGGGACTTCACAGATACGCAGTATTTT.

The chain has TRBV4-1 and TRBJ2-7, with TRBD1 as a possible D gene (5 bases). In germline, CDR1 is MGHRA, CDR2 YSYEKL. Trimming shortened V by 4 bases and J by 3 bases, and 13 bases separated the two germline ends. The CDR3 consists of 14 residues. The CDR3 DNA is TGCGCCAGCAGCCGCCCCGACAGAGTCTACGAGCAGTACTTC. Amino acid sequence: CASSRPDRVYEQYF.

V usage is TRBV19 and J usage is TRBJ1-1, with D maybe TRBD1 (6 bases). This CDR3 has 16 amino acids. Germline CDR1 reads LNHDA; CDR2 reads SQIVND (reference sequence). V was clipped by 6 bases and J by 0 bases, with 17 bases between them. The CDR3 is CASRSTGRPMNTEAFF. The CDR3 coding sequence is TGTGCCAGTAGGTCAACAGGGCGACCGATGAACACTGAAGCTTTCTTT.